A selection of T cell receptor beta chains follows, all from one sample in a study of identical twins. TCRdb called the 5' RACE reads again in MiXCR, with one record for every CDR3 protein. Here the sample spans around 450,000 distinct CDR3 sequences, approximately 14% being singletons. The data also belong to a second study, concerning yellow fever vaccine responses in identical twins.

The sequencing sample was made of CD4+ T cells sorted from blood. The receptors shown here come from a woman aged 18-29 years in good health. Both conserved end residues are part of each CDR3. Each record gives: D gene, J gene, V gene, clone size, CDR3 DNA, CDR3 protein. A D gene is named only where the DNA matches it firmly. Clone size, where shown, is once, few, many, or a class for clones that have expanded.

d_gene: NA
j_gene: TRBJ2-6
v_gene: TRBV12-3/TRBV12-4
abundance: NA
CDR3nt: TGTGCCAGCCTCGCCACGGGGGCCAACGTCCTGACTTTC
CDR3aa: CASLATGANVLTF

d_gene: NA
j_gene: TRBJ2-3
v_gene: TRBV6-2/TRBV6-3
abundance: once
CDR3nt: TGTGCCAGCAGAAGGCGCAGTTCGGACACAGATACGCAGTATTTT
CDR3aa: CASRRRSSDTDTQYF

d_gene: TRBD1
j_gene: TRBJ2-1
v_gene: TRBV6-1
abundance: few
CDR3nt: TGTGCCAGCAGAATAAACAGGGGGGAGAACAATGAGCAGTTCTTC
CDR3aa: CASRINRGENNEQFF

d_gene: NA
j_gene: TRBJ1-5
v_gene: TRBV5-1
abundance: NA
CDR3nt: TGCGCCAGCAGCTTGGACAATAGCAATCAGCCCCAGCATTTT
CDR3aa: CASSLDNSNQPQHF

d_gene: NA
j_gene: TRBJ2-1
v_gene: TRBV12-3/TRBV12-4
abundance: many
CDR3nt: TGTGCCAGCAACCCAACGGGGGTGGTCAATGAGCAGTTCTTC
CDR3aa: CASNPTGVVNEQFF

d_gene: TRBD1
j_gene: TRBJ1-3
v_gene: TRBV12-3/TRBV12-4
abundance: NA
CDR3nt: TGTGCCAGCAGGGAGGGGACAGCTGGAAACACCATATATTTT
CDR3aa: CASREGTAGNTIYF

d_gene: TRBD2
j_gene: TRBJ2-7
v_gene: TRBV29-1
abundance: NA
CDR3nt: TGCAGCGTTGAACACCCTAGCGGGAGGCGAGGCGAGCAGTACTTC
CDR3aa: CSVEHPSGRRGEQYF

d_gene: NA
j_gene: TRBJ2-1
v_gene: TRBV5-5
abundance: NA
CDR3nt: TGTGCCAGCAGCTTGGCCCCGATAGCGGCCCTTTACAATGAGCAGTTCTTC
CDR3aa: CASSLAPIAALYNEQFF

d_gene: TRBD2
j_gene: TRBJ2-2
v_gene: TRBV6-6
abundance: NA
CDR3nt: TGTGCCAGCGTGGGAGGGACGGCCGGGGAGCTGTTTTTT
CDR3aa: CASVGGTAGELFF

d_gene: TRBD1
j_gene: TRBJ2-7
v_gene: TRBV5-1
abundance: few
CDR3nt: TGCGCCAGCAGCCAAGACGGGACAGGGGGCTACGAGCAGTACTTC
CDR3aa: CASSQDGTGGYEQYF

d_gene: NA
j_gene: TRBJ1-6
v_gene: TRBV7-9
abundance: few
CDR3nt: TGTGCCAGCAGCTCCGTCTTGTCGGGCGCTTCACCCCTCCACTTT
CDR3aa: CASSSVLSGASPLHF

d_gene: TRBD2
j_gene: TRBJ2-2
v_gene: TRBV3-1
abundance: many
CDR3nt: TGTGCCAGCAGCCAAGGAACTAGCGGGTCCGGGGAGCTGTTTTTT
CDR3aa: CASSQGTSGSGELFF

d_gene: TRBD2
j_gene: TRBJ2-1
v_gene: TRBV20-1
abundance: few
CDR3nt: TGCAGTGCTAGAGTGGATAGGGGAGGGAACTACAATGAGCAGTTCTTC
CDR3aa: CSARVDRGGNYNEQFF

d_gene: NA
j_gene: TRBJ2-3
v_gene: TRBV3-1
abundance: few
CDR3nt: TGTGCCAGCAGCCAAGAGCGGGTGGGATATGCTAGCACAGATACGCAGTATTTT
CDR3aa: CASSQERVGYASTDTQYF

d_gene: NA
j_gene: TRBJ2-2
v_gene: TRBV5-1
abundance: few
CDR3nt: TGCGCCAGCAGCACGACAGCTCCCTCGGGGACCGGGGAGCTGTTTTTT
CDR3aa: CASSTTAPSGTGELFF

d_gene: TRBD1
j_gene: TRBJ2-3
v_gene: TRBV15
abundance: NA
CDR3nt: TGTGCCACCAGCGGGGACAGGGGAAGATTTGCAGATACGCAGTATTTT
CDR3aa: CATSGDRGRFADTQYF

d_gene: NA
j_gene: TRBJ2-2
v_gene: TRBV14
abundance: few
CDR3nt: TGTGCCAGCAGCCTAGACCAGGGCAGCGTAGACACCGGGGAGCTGTTTTTT
CDR3aa: CASSLDQGSVDTGELFF

d_gene: NA
j_gene: TRBJ2-7
v_gene: TRBV6-2/TRBV6-3
abundance: few
CDR3nt: TGTGCCAGCAGTTACCCTACGCGGAGGGAATACTACGAGCAGTACTTC
CDR3aa: CASSYPTRREYYEQYF

d_gene: TRBD1
j_gene: TRBJ2-1
v_gene: TRBV18
abundance: NA
CDR3nt: TGTGCCAGCTCACAATCCCCGGGACAGGGGATGAGTGAGCAGTTCTTC
CDR3aa: CASSQSPGQGMSEQFF

d_gene: NA
j_gene: TRBJ2-5
v_gene: TRBV15
abundance: NA
CDR3nt: TGTGCCACCAGCAGAGGGAATCAAGAGACCCAGTACTTC
CDR3aa: CATSRGNQETQYF

d_gene: NA
j_gene: TRBJ2-4
v_gene: TRBV6-1
abundance: few
CDR3nt: TGTGCCAGCAGTGGGACTTCGAGGGGTCCGGCCAAAAACATTCAGTACTTC
CDR3aa: CASSGTSRGPAKNIQYF

d_gene: TRBD1
j_gene: TRBJ2-3
v_gene: TRBV20-1
abundance: NA
CDR3nt: TGCAGTGCTACCTACGGACAGGGATCCACAGATACGCAGTATTTT
CDR3aa: CSATYGQGSTDTQYF

d_gene: TRBD2
j_gene: TRBJ2-1
v_gene: TRBV5-1
abundance: few
CDR3nt: TGCGCCAGCAGGGAAGGAGGGACTACAAGTGAGCAGTTCTTC
CDR3aa: CASREGGTTSEQFF